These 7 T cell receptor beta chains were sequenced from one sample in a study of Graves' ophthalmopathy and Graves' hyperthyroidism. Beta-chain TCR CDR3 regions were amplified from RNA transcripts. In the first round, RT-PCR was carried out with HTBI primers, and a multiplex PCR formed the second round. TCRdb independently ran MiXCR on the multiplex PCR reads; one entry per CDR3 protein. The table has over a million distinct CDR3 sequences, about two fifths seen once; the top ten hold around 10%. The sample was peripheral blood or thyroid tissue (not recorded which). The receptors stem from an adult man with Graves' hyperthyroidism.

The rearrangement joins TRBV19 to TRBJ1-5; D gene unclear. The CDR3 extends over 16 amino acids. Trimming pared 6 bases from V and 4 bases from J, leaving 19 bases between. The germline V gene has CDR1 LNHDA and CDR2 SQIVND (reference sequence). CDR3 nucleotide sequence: TGTGCCAGTAGGAATAACCCCCCCCCCTCTAATCAGCCCCAGCATTTT. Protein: CASRNNPPPSNQPQHF.

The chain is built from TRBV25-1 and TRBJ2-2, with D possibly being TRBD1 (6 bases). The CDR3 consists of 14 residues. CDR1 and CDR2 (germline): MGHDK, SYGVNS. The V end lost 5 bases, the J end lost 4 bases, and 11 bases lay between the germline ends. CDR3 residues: CASSPPTGTGELFF. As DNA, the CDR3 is TGTGCCAGCAGTCCCCCGACAGGCACCGGGGAGCTGTTTTTT.

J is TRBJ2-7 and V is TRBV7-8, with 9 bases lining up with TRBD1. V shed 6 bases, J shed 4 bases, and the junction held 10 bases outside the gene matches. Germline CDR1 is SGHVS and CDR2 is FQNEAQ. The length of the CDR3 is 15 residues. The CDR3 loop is CASRSGTGRQYEQYF. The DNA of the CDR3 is TGTGCCAGCAGGTCTGGGACAGGGAGACAATACGAGCAGTACTTC.

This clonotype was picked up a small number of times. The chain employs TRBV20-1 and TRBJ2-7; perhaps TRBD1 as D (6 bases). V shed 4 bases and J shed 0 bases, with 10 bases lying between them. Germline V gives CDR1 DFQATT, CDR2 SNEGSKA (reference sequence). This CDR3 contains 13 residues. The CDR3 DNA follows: TGCAGTGCTAACCCGGACAGCTCCTACGAGCAGTACTTC. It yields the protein CSANPDSSYEQYF.

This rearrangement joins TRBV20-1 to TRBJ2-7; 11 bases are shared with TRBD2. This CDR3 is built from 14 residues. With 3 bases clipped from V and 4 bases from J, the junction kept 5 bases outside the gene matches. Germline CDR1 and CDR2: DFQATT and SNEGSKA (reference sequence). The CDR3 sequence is CSASTGTSGYEQYF. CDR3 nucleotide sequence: TGCAGTGCTAGTACCGGGACTAGCGGTTACGAGCAGTACTTC.

In nucleotides, the CDR3 is TGCAGCTTGGTTCGAGTGCTGAGCTCTGGAAACACCATATATTTT. It codes for CSLVRVLSSGNTIYF. This rearrangement joins TRBV29-1 to TRBJ1-3, with D uncertain. CDR3 size: 15 residues. V shed 8 bases and J shed 0 bases, with 17 bases lying between them. Germline V lookup: CDR1 SQVTM, CDR2 ANQGSEA.

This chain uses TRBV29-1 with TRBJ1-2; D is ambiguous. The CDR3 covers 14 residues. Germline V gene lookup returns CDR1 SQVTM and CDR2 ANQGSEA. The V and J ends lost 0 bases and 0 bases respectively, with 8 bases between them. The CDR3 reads CSVEDAGANYGYTF. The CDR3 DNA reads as TGCAGCGTTGAAGATGCAGGCGCTAACTATGGCTACACCTTC.